The clone carrying this T cell receptor (beta chain) was counted between two and nine times. The antigen remains unidentified. The data belong to a study of CD8+ T cells in alopecia areata. Study summary: Treated patients took oral tofacitinib at 5 to 10 mg twice daily. Patients in the study were on tofacitinib for 6 to 18 months, then off it for 6 months. Points from the study as a whole: Normal skin contains resident alphabeta T cells, and these are also sequenced in scalp samples.

From germline, CDR1 is LGHNA and CDR2 YSLEER. V lost 5 bases to trimming and J lost 5 bases, with 15 bases between them. The CDR3 covers 14 residues. Reverse transcription of extracted RNA yielded cDNA, which provided the sequencing template. Using immunoSEQ multiplex PCR, the repertoire was profiled, and TCRdb retains in-frame clones only, with some absent. The repertoire consists of 150,000 to 160,000 clones, with less than 65% occurring once and the leading ten covering roughly a fifth. This sequence joins TRBV4-3 and TRBJ1-1; D is possibly TRBD1 (5 bases). The input for sequencing was CD8+ T cells sorted from blood, taken at week 0. The TCR was taken from a human donor with alopecia areata. This CDR3 reads CASSDLLEGTEAFF. In DNA, the CDR3 is TGCGCCAGCAGCGACCTGCTTGAGGGGACTGAAGCTTTCTTT.